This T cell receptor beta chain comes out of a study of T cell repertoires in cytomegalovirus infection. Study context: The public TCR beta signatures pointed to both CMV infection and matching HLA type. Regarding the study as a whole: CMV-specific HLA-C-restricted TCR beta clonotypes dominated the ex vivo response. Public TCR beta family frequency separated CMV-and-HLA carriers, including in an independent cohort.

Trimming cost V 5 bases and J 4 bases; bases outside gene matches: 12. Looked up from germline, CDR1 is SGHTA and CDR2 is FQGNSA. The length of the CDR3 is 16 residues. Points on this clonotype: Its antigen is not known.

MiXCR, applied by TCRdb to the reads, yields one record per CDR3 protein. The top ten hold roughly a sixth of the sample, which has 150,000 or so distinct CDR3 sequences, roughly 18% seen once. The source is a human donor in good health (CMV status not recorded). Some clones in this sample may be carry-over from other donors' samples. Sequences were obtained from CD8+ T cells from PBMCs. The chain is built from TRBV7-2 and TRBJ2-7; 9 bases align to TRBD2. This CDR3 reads CASSPSRASGKYEQYF. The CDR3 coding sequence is TGTGCCAGCAGCCCCAGCCGGGCTAGCGGGAAGTACGAGCAGTACTTC.